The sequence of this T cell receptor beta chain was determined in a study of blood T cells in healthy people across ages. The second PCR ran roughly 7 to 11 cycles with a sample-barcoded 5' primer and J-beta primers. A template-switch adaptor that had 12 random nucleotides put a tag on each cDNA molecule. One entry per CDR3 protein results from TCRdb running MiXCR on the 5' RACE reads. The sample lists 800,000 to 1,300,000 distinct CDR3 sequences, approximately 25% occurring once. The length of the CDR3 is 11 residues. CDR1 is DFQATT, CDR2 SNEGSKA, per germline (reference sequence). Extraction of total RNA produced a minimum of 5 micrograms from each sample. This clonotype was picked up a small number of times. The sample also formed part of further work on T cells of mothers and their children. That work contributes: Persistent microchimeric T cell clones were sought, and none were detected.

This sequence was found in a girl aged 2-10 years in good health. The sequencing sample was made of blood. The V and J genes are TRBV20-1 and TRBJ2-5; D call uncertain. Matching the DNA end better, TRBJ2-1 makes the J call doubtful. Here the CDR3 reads CSARYRDEQFF. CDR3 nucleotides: TGCAGTGCTAGATATCGGGATGAGCAGTTCTTC.